A single sample gave rise to the 19 T cell receptor beta chains below, sequenced in a study of CD8 T cells in ankylosing spondylitis. TCRdb analysed the 5' RACE reads with MiXCR anew, one entry per CDR3 protein. The data show roughly 180,000 distinct CDR3 sequences, with 13% seen just once and approximately 10% held by the top ten. Input material: blood, either unsorted or a sorted T cell fraction (not recorded which). The source of these receptors is a female donor with ankylosing spondylitis or in good health (not recorded which).

This rearrangement joins TRBV7-9 to TRBJ2-3; weak D call: TRBD1 (5 bases). The V end was cut by 2 bases, the J end by 2 bases, with 14 bases between. CDR3 size: 16 residues. Germline CDR1 reads SEHNR; CDR2 reads FQNEAQ (reference sequence). The CDR3 nucleotides read TGTGCCAGCAGCTTACTGGTAGACAGCATCACAGATACGCAGTATTTT. It specifies CASSLLVDSITDTQYF.

The chain carries TRBV5-1 and TRBJ1-2; perhaps TRBD1 as D (6 bases). Germline CDR1 reads SGHRS; CDR2 reads YFSETQ. This CDR3 has 15 residues. The ends were cut back, 1 base at V and 6 bases at J, with 16 bases in the middle. As DNA, the CDR3 is TGCGCCAGCAGCTTGATGGCAGGGGAGATAGATGGCTACACCTTC. It codes for CASSLMAGEIDGYTF.

This clonotype was recorded many times. CDR3 sequence: CAWSESYEQYF. The CDR3 region has the DNA TGTGCCTGGAGTGAATCCTACGAGCAGTACTTC. The chain couples TRBV30 to TRBJ2-7, with D hard to call. Germline V gene sequence: CDR1 GTSNPN, CDR2 SVGIG (reference sequence). V lost 1 base to trimming and J lost 1 base, with 2 bases between them. The CDR3 has 11 residues.

This clonotype appeared a single time. The chain couples TRBV19 to TRBJ2-4, with 7 bases matching TRBD2. Losses at the gene ends were 9 bases for V and 3 bases for J; bases not matched to a gene: 17. Germline-derived CDR1 and CDR2 are LNHDA and SQIVND (reference sequence). The CDR3 is made up of 17 amino acids. CDR3 residues: CASTPHSGASGKNIQYF. CDR3 sequence (DNA): TGTGCCAGCACACCACACTCCGGGGCTAGCGGCAAAAACATTCAGTACTTC.

In its sample, this clonotype was seen a few times. The chain carries TRBV7-3 and TRBJ2-3; D uncertain. V lost 5 bases to trimming and J lost 4 bases, with 10 bases between them. The CDR3 runs to 13 residues. Germline V CDR1 and CDR2: SGHTA, FQGTGA. The CDR3 nucleotides read TGTGCCAGCAGCCCTGGGGTGTCAGATACGCAGTATTTT. Amino acid sequence: CASSPGVSDTQYF.

V gene TRBV5-1 combines with J gene TRBJ1-1, with D perhaps TRBD1 (5 bases). The germline V gene has CDR1 SGHRS and CDR2 YFSETQ. This CDR3 is 14 amino acids long. Trimming removed 3 bases from V and 4 bases from J, with 13 bases in between. CDR3 DNA: TGCGCCAGCAGCTGGGGAGCGAGGGGCACTGAAGCTTTCTTT. This gives the protein CASSWGARGTEAFF.

The rearrangement joins TRBV6-5 to TRBJ1-1; no firm D call. CDR3 size: 13 residues. V gave up 3 bases and J gave up 4 bases, with 9 bases separating them. Germline V gene data show CDR1 as MNHEY and CDR2 as SVGAGI. CDR3 in DNA: TGTGCCAGCAGTTATGGCTCCGGCACTGAAGCTTTCTTT. It encodes CASSYGSGTEAFF.

This clonotype was seen a handful of times. V usage is TRBV2 and J usage is TRBJ2-5; TRBD2 agrees at 8 bases. The CDR3 is made up of 15 amino acids. Germline V gene lookup returns CDR1 SNHLY and CDR2 FYNNEI. With V trimmed by 4 bases and J by 3 bases, 7 bases remained unmatched. The CDR3 DNA follows: TGTGCCAGCAGTGGGGGACTAGGCCGAGAAGAGACCCAGTACTTC. This codes for CASSGGLGREETQYF. Together with reference TRBV2 and TRBJ2-5, the CDR3 gives the full variable domain: EPEVTQTPSHQVTQMGQEVILRCVPISNHLYFYWYRQILGQKVEFLVSFYNNEISEKSEIFDDQFSVERPDGSNFTLKIRSTKLEDSAMYFCASSGGLGREETQYFGPGTRLLVL.

This clonotype was seen many times. The rearrangement links TRBV5-5 to TRBJ2-7; D gene ambiguous. The CDR3 contains 13 residues. V was shortened by 1 base and J by 5 bases, with 10 bases between the two germline ends. The germline V gene has CDR1 SGHKS and CDR2 YYEKEE (reference sequence). For the CDR3, the DNA is TGTGCCAGCAGCTTGTGGGGTCTGGACGAGCAGTACTTC. It translates to CASSLWGLDEQYF.

The sample holds a few counts of this clonotype. The V call is TRBV7-2, the J call TRBJ2-1; 12 positions match TRBD2. The V segment lost 5 bases and the J segment 9 bases; nucleotides outside the gene matches: 11. The CDR3 is 16 amino acids. Germline V lookup: CDR1 SGHTA, CDR2 FQGNSA. The chain's CDR3 is CASSLFDLAGGGEQFF. The CDR3 DNA reads as TGTGCCAGCAGCCTCTTCGATCTAGCGGGAGGGGGTGAGCAGTTCTTC.

This clonotype was seen at least ten times. This chain links TRBV5-1 with TRBJ2-7; TRBD2 agrees at 11 bases. The CDR3 is made up of 15 amino acids. CDR1 SGHRS and CDR2 YFSETQ come from the germline V gene. Trimming took 2 bases from V and 3 from J; bases not matched to a gene: 4. The CDR3 spells CASSLTGTSGYEQYF. The CDR3 nucleotides read TGCGCCAGCAGCTTAACCGGGACTAGCGGCTACGAGCAGTACTTC. The full variable domain, rest sourced from reference TRBV5-1 and TRBJ2-7, is KAGVTQTPRYLIKTRGQQVTLSCSPISGHRSVSWYQQTPGQGLQFLFEYFSETQRNKGNFPGRFSGRQFSNSRSEMNVSTLELGDSALYLCASSLTGTSGYEQYFGPGTRLTVT.

This clonotype appeared many times. The genes are TRBV6-2 or TRBV6-3 and TRBJ1-6; 7 nucleotides line up with TRBD1. Per germline, CDR1 MNHEY and CDR2 SVGEGT. V shed 4 bases and J 8 bases; nucleotides not matched to a gene: 5. The CDR3 loop spans 14 amino acids. The CDR3 region has the DNA TGTGCCAGCAGTTGGACAGGCGGAGATTCACCCCTCCACTTT. Protein product: CASSWTGGDSPLHF.

This clonotype occurred many times. The chain is built from TRBV28 and TRBJ2-7; TRBD1 aligns across 7 bases. CDR3 length equals 18 residues. V trimming: 5 bases; J trimming: 0 bases; junction bases outside the gene matches: 16. CDR1 and CDR2 from the germline V gene are MDHEN and SYDVKM. CDR3 residues: CASSPPGQLDTSSYEQYF. In DNA form, the CDR3 reads TGTGCCAGCAGTCCGCCGGGACAGCTAGATACCTCCTCCTACGAGCAGTACTTC.

This clonotype was observed a handful of times. The CDR3, as DNA: TGTGCCTGGCCTTGGACAGGGCACACTGAAGCTTTCTTT. The encoded protein is CAWPWTGHTEAFF. V and J are TRBV30 and TRBJ1-1; 8 bases are shared with TRBD1. CDR1 is GTSNPN, CDR2 SVGIG, per germline (reference sequence). V lost 5 bases, J lost 3 bases, and 5 bases stayed unmatched. The CDR3 contains 13 residues.

In regard to this clonotype: Sequence at one end of the junction differs from germline and may be a read error. The J gene is TRBJ2-7, the V gene TRBV29-1; D ambiguous. Germline V lookup: CDR1 SQVTM, CDR2 ANQGSEA. This CDR3 comprises 10 residues. CDR3 nucleotide sequence: TGCAGCGCACGGGTCTACAAGCAGTACTTC. It yields the protein CSARVYKQYF.

This clonotype was picked up many times. The chain is built from TRBV15 and TRBJ1-1; a weak D match, TRBD1 (5 bases). This CDR3 has 14 residues. Trimming left V 5 bases short and J 0 bases short, with 10 bases between. Germline values: CDR1 LNHNV, CDR2 YYDKDF (reference sequence). In DNA form, the CDR3 reads TGTGCCACCAGCCTTGGGACCTTGAACACTGAAGCTTTCTTT. It yields the protein CATSLGTLNTEAFF.

This clonotype was seen only once. The chain is built from TRBV20-1 and TRBJ2-1; 13 bases fit TRBD2. J was trimmed by 11 bases and V by 4 bases; bases with no gene match: 14. In germline, CDR1 is DFQATT, CDR2 SNEGSKA (reference sequence). The CDR3 runs 16 residues. This chain's CDR3 is CSATRLAGGPVGKQFF. In DNA, the CDR3 is TGCAGTGCTACCAGACTAGCGGGAGGACCGGTCGGGAAGCAGTTCTTC.

The CDR3 protein is CASSGTSGRSTDTQYF. DNA of the CDR3: TGTGCCAGCTCAGGGACTAGCGGGAGGAGCACAGATACGCAGTATTTT. The gene calls are TRBV18 and TRBJ2-3; 15 positions match TRBD2. J lost 0 bases, V lost 5 bases, and 0 bases had no gene match. Germline CDR1 KGHSH, CDR2 LQKENI. The CDR3 totals 16 residues.

In its sample, this clonotype was seen many times. The chain carries TRBV28 and TRBJ1-2; no firm D call. Per the germline V gene, CDR1 is MDHEN and CDR2 is SYDVKM. V lost 4 bases and J 5 bases, leaving 5 bases between the germline ends. The CDR3 totals 11 residues. CDR3: CASSSRYGYTF. CDR3 nucleotides: TGTGCCAGCAGTTCCAGATATGGCTACACCTTC.